This entry concerns a single T cell receptor beta chain. Clones were sequenced by immunoSEQ multiplex PCR, and TCRdb holds only the in-frame ones, with some missing. The sample consists of 2 million to 2.5 million clones, roughly 95% of them appearing once. The CDR3 is 12 amino acids. Looked up from germline, CDR1 is MNHNY and CDR2 is SVGAGI (reference sequence). Trimming removed 7 bases at V and 8 bases at J, with 14 bases between. This specimen belongs to a study of shared clonotypes between healthy human individuals. This TCR derives from a man aged 18-30 years in good health. The chain links TRBV6-6 to TRBJ1-2; D unresolved. Sequencing used naive CD4+ T cells sorted from blood. Subset meaning: CD45RA+ positively selected. The CDR3 region has the DNA TGTGCCAGCACCCGGGCTGTCGACGGCTACACCTTC. Protein product: CASTRAVDGYTF.